What follows describes a single T cell receptor (beta chain). Its antigen is undetermined. The sample is drawn from a study of T cells in Graves' hyperthyroidism and ophthalmopathy. RNA transcripts provided the source from which TCR beta CDR3 regions were amplified. During a first-round RT-PCR of the TCR CDR3, the HTBI primer set was used. TCRdb called the multiplex PCR reads again in MiXCR, with one record for every CDR3 protein. The sample carries around 690,000 distinct CDR3 sequences, around 21% recorded once. Study-level findings and limits: Peripheral blood also featured most of the thyroid clonotypes expanded above 0.001.

Trimming at V came to 7 bases and at J to 3 bases, leaving 8 bases not matched to a gene. The CDR3 is made up of 14 amino acids. Germline V gene sequence: CDR1 DFQATT, CDR2 SNEGSKA (reference sequence). The sequenced sample was blood. The sequence came from a man younger than 45 with Graves' ophthalmopathy. The rearrangement uses TRBV20-1 and TRBJ2-5; 10 bases are a match to TRBD2. CDR3 coding DNA: TGCAGTGTCACACCCGGACTAGCGGAAGAGACCCAGTACTTC. Translating it yields CSVTPGLAEETQYF.